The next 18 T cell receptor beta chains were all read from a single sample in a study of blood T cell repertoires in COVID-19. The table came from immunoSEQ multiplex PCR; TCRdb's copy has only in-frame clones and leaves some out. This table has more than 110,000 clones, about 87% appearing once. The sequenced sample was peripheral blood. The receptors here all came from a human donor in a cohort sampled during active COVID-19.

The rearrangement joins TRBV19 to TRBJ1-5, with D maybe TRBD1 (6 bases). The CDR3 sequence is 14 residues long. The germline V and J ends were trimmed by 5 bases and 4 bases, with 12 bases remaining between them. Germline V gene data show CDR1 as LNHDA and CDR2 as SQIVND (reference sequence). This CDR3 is CASSRQDENQPQHF. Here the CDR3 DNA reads TGTGCCAGTAGTCGACAGGATGAAAATCAGCCCCAGCATTTT.

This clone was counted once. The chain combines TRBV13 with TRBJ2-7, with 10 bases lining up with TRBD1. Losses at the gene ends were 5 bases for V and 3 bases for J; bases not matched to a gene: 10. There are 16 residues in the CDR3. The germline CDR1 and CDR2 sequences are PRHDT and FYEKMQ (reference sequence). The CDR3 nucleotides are TGTGCCAGCAGCCTTTATACCGGGACAGGGGACTACGAGCAGTACTTC. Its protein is CASSLYTGTGDYEQYF.

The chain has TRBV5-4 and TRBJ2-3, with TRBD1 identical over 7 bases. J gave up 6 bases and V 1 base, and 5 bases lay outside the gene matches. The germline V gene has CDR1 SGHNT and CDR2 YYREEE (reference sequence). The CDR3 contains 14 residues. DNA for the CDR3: TGTGCCAGCAGCTTGAGACAGGGTTTCGATACGCAGTATTTT. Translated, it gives CASSLRQGFDTQYF.

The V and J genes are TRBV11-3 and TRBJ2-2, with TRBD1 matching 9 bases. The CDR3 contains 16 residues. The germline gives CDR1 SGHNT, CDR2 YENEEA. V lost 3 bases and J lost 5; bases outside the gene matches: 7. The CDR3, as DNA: TGTGCCAGCAGCTTCCGGGACAGGGACACTACCGGGGAGCTGTTTTTT. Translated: CASSFRDRDTTGELFF.

Here the CDR3 reads CSARAYTEAFF. The CDR3 DNA is TGCAGTGCTAGGGCATACACTGAAGCTTTCTTT. V usage is TRBV20-1 and J usage is TRBJ1-1; no definite D call. This CDR3 has 11 residues. Trimming removed 3 bases at V and 3 bases at J, with 5 bases between. Per germline, CDR1 DFQATT and CDR2 SNEGSKA (reference sequence).

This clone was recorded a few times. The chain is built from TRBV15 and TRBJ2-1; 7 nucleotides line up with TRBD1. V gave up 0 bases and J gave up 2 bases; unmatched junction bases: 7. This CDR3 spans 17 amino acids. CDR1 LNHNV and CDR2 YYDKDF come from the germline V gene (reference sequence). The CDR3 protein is CATSREKAGTAYNEQFF. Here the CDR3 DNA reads TGTGCCACCAGCAGAGAAAAGGCCGGGACAGCCTACAATGAGCAGTTCTTC.

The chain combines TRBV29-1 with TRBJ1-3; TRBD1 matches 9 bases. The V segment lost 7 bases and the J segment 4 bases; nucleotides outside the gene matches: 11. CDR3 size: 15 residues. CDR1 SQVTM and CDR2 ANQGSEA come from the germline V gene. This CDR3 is CSANDDGTGGNTIYF. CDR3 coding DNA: TGCAGCGCGAACGACGATGGGACAGGGGGAAACACCATATATTTT. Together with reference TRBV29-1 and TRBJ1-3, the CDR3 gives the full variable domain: SAVISQKPSRDICQRGTSLTIQCQVDSQVTMMFWYRQQPGQSLTLIATANQGSEATYESGFVIDKFPISRPNLTFSTLTVSNMSPEDSSIYLCSANDDGTGGNTIYFGEGSWLTVV.

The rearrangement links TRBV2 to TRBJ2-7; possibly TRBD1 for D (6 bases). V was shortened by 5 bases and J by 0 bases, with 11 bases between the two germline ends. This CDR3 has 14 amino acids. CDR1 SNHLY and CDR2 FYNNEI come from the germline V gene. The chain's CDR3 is CASSLDSISYEQYF. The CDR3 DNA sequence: TGTGCCAGCAGTCTGGACAGTATCTCCTACGAGCAGTACTTC.

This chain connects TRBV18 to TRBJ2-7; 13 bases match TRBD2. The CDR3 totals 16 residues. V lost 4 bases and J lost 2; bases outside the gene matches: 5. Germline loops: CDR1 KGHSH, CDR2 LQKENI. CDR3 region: CASSRGLAGATYEQYF. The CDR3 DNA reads TGTGCCAGCTCACGAGGACTAGCGGGGGCAACCTACGAGCAGTACTTC.

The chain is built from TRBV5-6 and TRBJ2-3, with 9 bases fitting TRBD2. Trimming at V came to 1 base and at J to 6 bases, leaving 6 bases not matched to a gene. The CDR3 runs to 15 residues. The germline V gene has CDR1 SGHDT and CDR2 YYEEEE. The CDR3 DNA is TGTGCCAGCAGCTTGTTGCGGGGGGGCTTGGATACGCAGTATTTT. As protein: CASSLLRGGLDTQYF. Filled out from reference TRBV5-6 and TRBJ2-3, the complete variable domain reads DAGVTQSPTHLIKTRGQQVTLRCSPKSGHDTVSWYQQALGQGPQFIFQYYEEEERQRGNFPDRFSGHQFPNYSSELNVNALLLGDSALYLCASSLLRGGLDTQYFGPGTRLTVL.

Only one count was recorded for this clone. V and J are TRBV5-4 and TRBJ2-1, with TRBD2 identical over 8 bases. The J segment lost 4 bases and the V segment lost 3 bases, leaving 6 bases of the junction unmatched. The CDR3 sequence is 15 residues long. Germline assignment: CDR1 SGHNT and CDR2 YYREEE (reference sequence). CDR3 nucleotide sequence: TGTGCCAGCAGCTCAGAGGGACTAGGGTACAATGAGCAGTTCTTC. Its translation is CASSSEGLGYNEQFF. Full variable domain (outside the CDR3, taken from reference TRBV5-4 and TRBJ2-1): ETGVTQSPTHLIKTRGQQVTLRCSSQSGHNTVSWYQQALGQGPQFIFQYYREEENGRGNFPPRFSGLQFPNYSSELNVNALELDDSALYLCASSSEGLGYNEQFFGPGTRLTVL.

The DNA of the CDR3 is TGCGCCAGCAGCCCCACCCCGGGCAGCCAGGGTTCTAAACAGGGACGCCTCTACGAGCAGTACTTC. Translated: CASSPTPGSQGSKQGRLYEQYF. The J gene is TRBJ2-7, the V gene TRBV4-1, with a tentative D call TRBD1 (6 bases). Deletions cut 4 bases from V and 3 bases from J, with 37 bases between. This CDR3 is built from 22 residues. Germline V gene lookup returns CDR1 MGHRA and CDR2 YSYEKL.

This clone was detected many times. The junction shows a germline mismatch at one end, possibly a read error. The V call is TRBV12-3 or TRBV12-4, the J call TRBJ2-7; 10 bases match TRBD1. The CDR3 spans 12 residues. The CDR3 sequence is CASSFETGGADF. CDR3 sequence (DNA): TGTGCCAGCAGTTTTGAGACAGGGGGCGCGGACTTC.

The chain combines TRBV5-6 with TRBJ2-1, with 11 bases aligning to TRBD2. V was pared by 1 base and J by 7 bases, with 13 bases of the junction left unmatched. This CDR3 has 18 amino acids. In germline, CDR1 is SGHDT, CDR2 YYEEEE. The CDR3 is CASSLLTSGSVERNEQFF. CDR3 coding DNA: TGTGCCAGCAGCTTGTTAACTAGCGGGAGTGTTGAGAGGAATGAGCAGTTCTTC.

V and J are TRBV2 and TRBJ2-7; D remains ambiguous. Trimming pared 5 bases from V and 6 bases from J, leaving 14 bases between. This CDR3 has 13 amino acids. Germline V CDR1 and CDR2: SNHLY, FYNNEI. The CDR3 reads CASSPPGNSEQYF. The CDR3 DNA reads TGTGCCAGCAGTCCCCCAGGTAACAGCGAGCAGTACTTC. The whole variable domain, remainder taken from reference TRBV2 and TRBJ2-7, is EPEVTQTPSHQVTQMGQEVILRCVPISNHLYFYWYRQILGQKVEFLVSFYNNEISEKSEIFDDQFSVERPDGSNFTLKIRSTKLEDSAMYFCASSPPGNSEQYFGPGTRLTVT.

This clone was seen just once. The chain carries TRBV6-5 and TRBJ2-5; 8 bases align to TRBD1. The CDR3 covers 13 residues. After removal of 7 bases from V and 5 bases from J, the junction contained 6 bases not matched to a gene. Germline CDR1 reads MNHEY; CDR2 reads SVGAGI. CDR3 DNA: TGTGCCAGCAAGGCGACAGGGGTCGAGACCCAGTACTTC. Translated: CASKATGVETQYF.

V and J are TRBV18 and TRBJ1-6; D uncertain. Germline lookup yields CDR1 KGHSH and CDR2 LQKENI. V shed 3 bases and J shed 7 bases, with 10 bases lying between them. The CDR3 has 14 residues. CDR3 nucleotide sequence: TGTGCCAGCTCACCTACAACAGCCAATTCACCCCTCCACTTT. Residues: CASSPTTANSPLHF.

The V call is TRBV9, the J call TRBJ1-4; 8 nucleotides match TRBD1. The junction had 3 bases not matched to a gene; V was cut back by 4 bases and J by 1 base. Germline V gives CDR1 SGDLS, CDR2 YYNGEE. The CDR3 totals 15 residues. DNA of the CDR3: TGTGCCAGCAGCACAGGACAGGGAACTAATGAAAAACTGTTTTTT. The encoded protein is CASSTGQGTNEKLFF.